Following are 24 T cell receptor beta chains from one sample sequenced in a study of post-analysis software for immune sequencing data. These receptors have no known antigen. Study conclusions and caveats: About 5 TRBV segments (TRBV5-6, TRBV5-1 and TRBV20-1 among them) occurred more frequently in patients than in controls.

The TCR beta cDNA libraries carried unique molecular identifiers. TCRdb processed the PCR reads anew with MiXCR; each CDR3 protein has one entry. The table lists 650,000 to 900,000 distinct CDR3 sequences, about 43% of them singletons, with roughly 4.4% in the top ten. Sequenced sample: blood. These receptor sequences come from a girl aged 10 to 17 with multiple sclerosis.

The chain recombines TRBV3-1 with TRBJ2-7, with D possibly matching TRBD1 (6 bases). Germline V gives CDR1 LGHDT, CDR2 YNNKEL (reference sequence). The CDR3 consists of 15 residues. V lost 4 bases, J lost 2 bases, and 15 bases lay in between. For the CDR3, the DNA is TGTGCCAGCAGCCGATACCGACAGGATACCTACGAGCAGTACTTC. This codes for CASSRYRQDTYEQYF.

This chain connects TRBV5-1 to TRBJ1-1, with TRBD1 matching over 7 bases. CDR3 length: 18 amino acids. Losses at the gene ends were 0 bases for V and 0 bases for J; bases not matched to a gene: 11. The germline CDR1 and CDR2 sequences are SGHRS and YFSETQ. The CDR3, as DNA: TGCGCCAGCAGCTTGGCAGGGGGGCCCGGCGCCCTGAACACTGAAGCTTTCTTT. Protein: CASSLAGGPGALNTEAFF.

The chain couples TRBV7-8 to TRBJ2-2; possibly TRBD2 for D (6 bases). CDR1 and CDR2 from the germline V gene are SGHVS and FQNEAQ. CDR3 length: 18 residues. V lost 2 bases and J 1 base, leaving 17 bases between the germline ends. The CDR3 spells CASSLPREWEVNTGELFF. The CDR3 DNA is TGTGCCAGCAGCTTACCTCGGGAGTGGGAGGTGAACACCGGGGAGCTGTTTTTT.

V and J are TRBV27 and TRBJ2-1; 7 bases are a match to TRBD2. The CDR3 is 16 amino acids. V lost 5 bases and J lost 3; bases outside the gene matches: 10. CDR1 and CDR2 (germline): MNHEY, SMNVEV (reference sequence). The CDR3 is CASSPLRLADYNEQFF. The CDR3 nucleotides are TGTGCCAGCAGTCCCCTGCGGCTAGCGGACTACAATGAGCAGTTCTTC.

The chain carries TRBV2 and TRBJ2-1, with 8 bases that match TRBD1. With 7 bases clipped from V and 12 bases from J, the junction kept 8 bases outside the gene matches. The germline gives CDR1 SNHLY, CDR2 FYNNEI. The CDR3 has 12 amino acids. The CDR3 DNA follows: TGTGCCAGCAATAACCCAGGGGGCATGCAGTTCTTC. Encoded protein: CASNNPGGMQFF.

This chain uses TRBV20-1 with TRBJ1-2; D is undetermined. Germline CDR1 reads DFQATT; CDR2 reads SNEGSKA (reference sequence). The CDR3 spans 14 residues. The V and J ends lost 0 bases and 5 bases respectively, with 13 bases between them. The CDR3 DNA is TGCAGTGCTAGAGATCCGGCAGACGATTATGGCTACACCTTC. Its translation: CSARDPADDYGYTF.

This clonotype was recorded once. The rearrangement joins TRBV12-3 or TRBV12-4 to TRBJ1-5, with no clear D. V was pared by 1 base and J by 3 bases, with 4 bases between. This CDR3 comprises 13 residues. CDR3 DNA sequence: TGTGCCAGCAGTTTAGTGTTCAATCAGCCCCAGCATTTT. Translated, it gives CASSLVFNQPQHF.

This clonotype was counted a few times. This chain connects TRBV15 to TRBJ1-2; D is possibly TRBD1 (5 bases). Germline lookup yields CDR1 LNHNV and CDR2 YYDKDF (reference sequence). The CDR3 covers 16 residues. Trimming pared 0 bases from V and 0 bases from J, leaving 11 bases between. The CDR3 coding sequence is TGTGCCACCAGCAGAGATATCGACAGTCCTAACTATGGCTACACCTTC. Its protein is CATSRDIDSPNYGYTF.

The chain has TRBV12-5 and TRBJ2-3; the match to TRBD2 covers 7 bases. Germline V gene lookup returns CDR1 LGHNT and CDR2 FRNRAP. V was clipped by 0 bases and J by 4 bases; unmatched bases: 7. The CDR3 runs 16 residues. CDR3 nucleotides: TGTGCTAGTGGTTTGGTTGAGACTAGCCAGGCAGATACGCAGTATTTT. Encoded protein: CASGLVETSQADTQYF.

CDR3 DNA sequence: TGTGCCAGCAGTTTACGTCCACCGGGACTAGCGGTCAATGAGCAGTTCTTC. Amino acids: CASSLRPPGLAVNEQFF. The chain joins TRBV28 to TRBJ2-1; the match to TRBD2 covers 11 bases. The CDR3 sequence is 17 residues long. The V gene end was trimmed by 2 bases and the J gene end by 6 bases; junction bases not matched to a gene: 9. The germline CDR1 and CDR2 sequences are MDHEN and SYDVKM.

This clonotype appeared a few times. This sequence joins TRBV6-2 or TRBV6-3 and TRBJ2-1; the D is unclear. The CDR3 runs to 13 residues. The germline V and J ends were trimmed by 2 bases and 8 bases, with 10 bases remaining between them. Germline V gives CDR1 MNHEY, CDR2 SVGEGT. The CDR3 DNA follows: TGTGCCAGCAGTTACATAGGTTTCTATGAGCAGTTCTTC. The encoded protein is CASSYIGFYEQFF.

The chain combines TRBV13 with TRBJ2-3, with TRBD2 identical over 14 bases. Trimming cost V 5 bases and J 1 base; bases outside gene matches: 11. Germline V CDR1 and CDR2: PRHDT, FYEKMQ (reference sequence). This CDR3 is 19 amino acids long. The CDR3 sequence: CASSRGLAGVKRGTDTQYF. The CDR3 region has the DNA TGTGCCAGCAGCAGGGGACTAGCGGGAGTAAAGAGAGGCACAGATACGCAGTATTTT.

The chain is built from TRBV20-1 and TRBJ1-2; 10 bases align to TRBD1. Germline-derived CDR1 and CDR2 are DFQATT and SNEGSKA (reference sequence). Trimming cost V 2 bases and J 8 bases; bases outside gene matches: 17. This CDR3 is built from 17 residues. The CDR3: CSARLDLRQGAAEGYTF. The CDR3 nucleotides are TGCAGTGCTAGACTCGACTTGCGACAGGGGGCCGCAGAGGGCTACACCTTC.

This clonotype came up a few times. The rearrangement uses TRBV7-8 and TRBJ2-4; 13 bases align to TRBD2. The DNA end favors TRBJ2-7, so the J call may be wrong. Looked up from germline, CDR1 is SGHVS and CDR2 is FQNEAQ. The CDR3 covers 18 residues. The CDR3 DNA is TGTGCCAGCAGCTCCGGGACTAGCGGGACCGGTCGGTTGCGCGAGCAGTACTTC. Its translation: CASSSGTSGTGRLREQYF.

This sequence joins TRBV5-1 and TRBJ2-5; D is perhaps TRBD1 (6 bases). Germline lookup yields CDR1 SGHRS and CDR2 YFSETQ. CDR3 length equals 14 residues. V dropped 0 bases and J dropped 5 bases, with 11 bases sitting between them. This CDR3 reads CASSLVQGTETQYF. The CDR3 region has the DNA TGCGCCAGCAGCTTGGTTCAGGGGACGGAGACCCAGTACTTC.

The chain is built from TRBV29-1 and TRBJ2-7; a possible D gene is TRBD1 (6 bases). Trimming cost V 4 bases and J 4 bases, with 14 bases left between them. The germline CDR1 and CDR2 sequences are SQVTM and ANQGSEA. CDR3 size: 13 residues. The CDR3 loop reads CSVAADRPYEQYF. The CDR3 DNA reads TGCAGCGTTGCCGCCGACAGGCCTTACGAGCAGTACTTC.

This clonotype was detected only a few times. The chain is built from TRBV21-1 and TRBJ1-4. TRBV21-1 is deemed a pseudogene. The CDR3 extends over 11 amino acids. The CDR3 loop reads CASSNNEKLFF. CDR3 DNA: TGTGCCAGCAGCAATAATGAAAAACTGTTTTTT.

The rearrangement joins TRBV6-6 to TRBJ2-5; 9 bases fit TRBD2. Germline loops: CDR1 MNHNY, CDR2 SVGAGI (reference sequence). CDR3 length: 16 residues. V gave up 6 bases and J gave up 1 base; unmatched junction bases: 9. The CDR3 loop is CASRASGDPTQETQYF. The CDR3 DNA follows: TGTGCCAGCAGGGCTAGCGGGGACCCGACCCAAGAGACCCAGTACTTC.

The V and J genes are TRBV9 and TRBJ2-5; 7 positions match TRBD2. The CDR3 sequence is 15 residues long. The junction had 3 bases not matched to a gene; V was cut back by 0 bases and J by 1 base. CDR1 and CDR2 (germline): SGDLS, YYNGEE. CDR3: CASSVASSGQETQYF. The CDR3 nucleotides read TGTGCCAGCAGCGTAGCTTCTAGCGGCCAAGAGACCCAGTACTTC.

The CDR3 region has the DNA TGTGCCAGCAGCCCCGGGGACAGGGTAACAGATACGCAGTATTTT. Residues: CASSPGDRVTDTQYF. V is TRBV7-9 and J is TRBJ2-3, with 9 bases identical to TRBD1. V shed 5 bases and J 3 bases; nucleotides not matched to a gene: 6. The CDR3 length is 15 residues. CDR1 and CDR2 (germline): SEHNR, FQNEAQ (reference sequence).

The rearrangement joins TRBV6-1 to TRBJ1-1; D is unresolved. The V gene lost 2 bases and the J gene lost 1 base, with 8 bases spanning the gap. The CDR3 has 14 residues. The V gene's germline CDR1 is MNHNS and CDR2 SASEGT. CDR3 sequence: CASSELGKNTEAFF. The CDR3 nucleotides read TGTGCCAGCAGTGAACTGGGGAAGAACACTGAAGCTTTCTTT.

The chain uses TRBV20-1 and TRBJ2-1; 10 nucleotides agree with TRBD1. J was trimmed by 9 bases and V by 3 bases; bases with no gene match: 8. Germline V gene data show CDR1 as DFQATT and CDR2 as SNEGSKA (reference sequence). CDR3 length: 14 residues. The CDR3 loop is CSASISGTGAEQFF. The CDR3 region has the DNA TGCAGTGCTAGCATCTCGGGGACAGGGGCTGAGCAGTTCTTC.

The V and J genes are TRBV10-3 and TRBJ2-1; 11 nucleotides agree with TRBD2. The germline V gene encodes CDR1 ENHRY and CDR2 SYGVKD. The CDR3 sequence is 12 residues long. CDR3 amino acids: CVATSGKHEQFF. For the CDR3, the DNA is TGTGTGGCGACTAGCGGGAAGCATGAGCAGTTCTTC.

Comment on this clonotype: One junction end disagrees with the germline gene, perhaps due to a read error. The chain has TRBV20-1 and TRBJ2-7; tentative D call: TRBD1 (6 bases). Germline V gene lookup returns CDR1 DFQATT and CDR2 SNEGSKA (reference sequence). The CDR3 extends over 13 amino acids. CDR3 sequence (DNA): TGCAGTGCTGTCACAGGGAGCTCCTACGGGCAGTACTTC. It translates to CSAVTGSSYGQYF.